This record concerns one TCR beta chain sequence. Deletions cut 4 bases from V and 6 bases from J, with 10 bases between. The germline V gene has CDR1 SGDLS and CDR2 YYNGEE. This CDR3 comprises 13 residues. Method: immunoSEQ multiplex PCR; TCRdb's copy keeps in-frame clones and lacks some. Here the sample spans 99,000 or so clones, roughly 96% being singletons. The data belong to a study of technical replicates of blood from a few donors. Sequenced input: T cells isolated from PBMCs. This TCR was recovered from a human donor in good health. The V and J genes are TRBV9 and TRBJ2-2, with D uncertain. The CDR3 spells CASSSPRAGELFF. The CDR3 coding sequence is TGTGCCAGCAGCTCCCCCCGAGCCGGGGAGCTGTTTTTT.